This T cell receptor (beta chain) was documented in a study of PD-L1 blockade in urothelial cancer. Across the study: Samples came from 3 weeks, at the second dose, and 6 weeks into treatment.

Per-patient samples, pretreatment and on-treatment, numbered 1 to 8. The V gene's germline CDR1 is SGHTA and CDR2 FQGNSA. The CDR3 is made up of 14 amino acids. V was clipped by 5 bases and J by 8 bases; unmatched bases: 9. A spike-in of synthetic TCR analog templates was added to each PCR. Sequencing was performed with immunoSEQ multiplex PCR; in TCRdb, only in-frame clones are kept and a portion is missing. The sample lists about 52,000 clones, about 72% occurring once. This sample comprised PBMCs, obtained around atezolizumab (anti-PD-L1) treatment. The sequence was obtained from a man in his sixties or seventies with urothelial cancer. The rearrangement links TRBV7-2 to TRBJ2-1, with 7 bases that match TRBD1. The CDR3 reads CASSGTGVGHEQFF. The CDR3 bases are TGTGCCAGCAGCGGAACAGGGGTTGGTCATGAGCAGTTCTTC.